The 29 T cell receptor beta chains below all came from one sample that was sequenced in a study of blood T cell repertoires in COVID-19. This table comes from immunoSEQ multiplex PCR, and its TCRdb copy is limited to in-frame clones, with some not included. This sample carries over 300,000 clones, about 86% of them seen once, and the ten largest clones take 1% to 1.5%. The sample consisted of peripheral blood. These receptors all stem from a woman in her fifties or sixties with acute or convalescent COVID-19.

The rearrangement uses TRBV3-1 (or the pseudogene TRBV3-2) and TRBJ2-7; 11 bases fit TRBD2. This CDR3 comprises 14 residues. Trimming removed 1 base from V and 8 bases from J; junction bases left unmatched: 4. Germline-derived CDR1 and CDR2 are LGHDT and YNNKEL (reference sequence). The CDR3 bases are TGTGCCAGCAGCCAAGGGGTAGCGGGAGGGAAGCAGTACTTC. It translates to CASSQGVAGGKQYF.

The chain couples TRBV19 to TRBJ2-3; D unresolved. This CDR3 contains 12 residues. Trimming shortened V by 5 bases and J by 8 bases, and 11 bases separated the two germline ends. Per germline, CDR1 LNHDA and CDR2 SQIVND (reference sequence). The CDR3, as DNA: TGTGCCAGTAGTGGAGCCCCCTCTACGCAGTATTTT. Residues: CASSGAPSTQYF.

The chain couples TRBV6-6 to TRBJ1-2; 7 bases are a match to TRBD1. Trimming cost V 5 bases and J 8 bases; bases outside gene matches: 8. There are 13 residues in the CDR3. The germline CDR1 and CDR2 sequences are MNHNY and SVGAGI (reference sequence). This CDR3 is CASSPDRARGYTF. CDR3 DNA sequence: TGTGCCAGCAGTCCCGACAGGGCCCGGGGCTACACCTTC.

V and J are TRBV3-1 (or the pseudogene TRBV3-2) and TRBJ2-7, with 10 nucleotides matching TRBD2. The CDR3 length is 15 residues. Germline CDR1 is LGHDT and CDR2 is YNNKEL (reference sequence). The junction had 5 bases not matched to a gene; V was cut back by 4 bases and J by 2 bases. As DNA, the CDR3 is TGTGCCAGCAGCCTTGGGACTAGCGAAACCTACGAGCAGTACTTC. Its protein product is CASSLGTSETYEQYF.

Comment on this clone: Other DNA sequences in the sample encode the same CDR3. The chain employs TRBV2 and TRBJ2-1; 7 bases line up with TRBD1. The CDR3 has 13 residues. V lost 8 bases, J lost 0 bases, and 1 base stayed unmatched. The germline gives CDR1 SNHLY, CDR2 FYNNEI. The CDR3 protein is CASAGGSYNEQFF. The CDR3 nucleotides read TGTGCCAGCGCAGGGGGCTCCTACAATGAGCAGTTCTTC.

This clone was recorded only once. The chain combines TRBV6-5 with TRBJ2-3; the match to TRBD2 covers 7 bases. The CDR3 loop spans 15 amino acids. The V segment lost 8 bases and the J segment 0 bases; nucleotides outside the gene matches: 8. Germline CDR1 MNHEY, CDR2 SVGAGI. The CDR3 loop is CASGRAGTSTDTQYF. The CDR3 DNA reads TGTGCCAGCGGGAGGGCAGGCACTAGCACAGATACGCAGTATTTT.

The chain uses TRBV27 and TRBJ1-2; no clear D gene. This CDR3 has 16 amino acids. CDR1 and CDR2 from the germline V gene are MNHEY and SMNVEV (reference sequence). V was cut by 1 base and J by 2 bases, with 14 bases left in between. In DNA, the CDR3 is TGTGCCAGCAGTTTATTTCAAGGCAGCGACAACTATGGCTACACCTTC. Its translation is CASSLFQGSDNYGYTF.

The chain couples TRBV6-5 to TRBJ2-3; D ambiguous. The CDR3 has 14 amino acids. CDR1 is MNHEY and CDR2 is SVGAGI in the germline V gene. Trimming took 2 bases from V and 0 from J, leaving 6 bases between them. The CDR3 is CASSYQASTDTQYF. CDR3 DNA sequence: TGTGCCAGCAGTTACCAGGCTAGCACAGATACGCAGTATTTT.

This clone came up a few times. V usage is TRBV19 and J usage is TRBJ2-2; 7 nucleotides agree with TRBD1. The V and J ends lost 5 bases and 4 bases, in that order; junction bases with no gene match: 13. The CDR3 is 17 amino acids. Germline V lookup: CDR1 LNHDA, CDR2 SQIVND (reference sequence). CDR3 loop: CASSDSTTGWSTGELFF. In DNA form, the CDR3 reads TGTGCCAGTAGTGACTCCACGACAGGGTGGAGCACCGGGGAGCTGTTTTTT.

This rearrangement joins TRBV7-2 to TRBJ1-2; D remains ambiguous. Germline V gives CDR1 SGHTA, CDR2 FQGNSA. The CDR3 totals 13 residues. V lost 5 bases, J lost 5 bases, and 12 bases lay in between. The CDR3 region has the DNA TGTGCCAGCAGCGGCCGGGAGAAGTATGGCTACACCTTC. Its protein is CASSGREKYGYTF.

The chain employs TRBV6-5 and TRBJ1-2; TRBD1 matches 11 bases. This CDR3 region has 14 residues. Germline CDR1 MNHEY, CDR2 SVGAGI. V shed 6 bases, J shed 4 bases, and the junction held 4 bases outside the gene matches. CDR3 in amino acids: CASSLGTGGYGYTF. Here the CDR3 DNA reads TGTGCCAGCAGCCTCGGGACAGGGGGCTATGGCTACACCTTC.

About this clone itself: A junction end diverges from the germline sequence, so it may reflect a read error. The chain has TRBV2 and TRBJ1-5; 7 positions match TRBD1. The germline V gene has CDR1 SNHLY and CDR2 FYNNEI. There are 15 residues in the CDR3. The CDR3 sequence: CASKQGVPINQPQHF. The CDR3 DNA sequence: TGTGCCAGCAAGCAGGGGGTCCCCATCAATCAACCCCAGCATTTT.

The chain combines TRBV30 with TRBJ1-1; D unresolved. Germline V gene sequence: CDR1 GTSNPN, CDR2 SVGIG (reference sequence). Deletions cut 3 bases from V and 1 base from J, with 9 bases between. This CDR3 has 13 residues. CDR3 in amino acids: CAWRRQQNTEAFF. CDR3 sequence (DNA): TGTGCCTGGAGGAGACAACAGAACACTGAAGCTTTCTTT.

V and J are TRBV7-6 and TRBJ1-2; D is possibly TRBD1 (6 bases). CDR3 length: 14 amino acids. V was clipped by 4 bases and J by 7 bases, with 16 bases between them. Germline values: CDR1 SGHVS, CDR2 FNYEAQ. In DNA, the CDR3 is TGTGCCAGCAGCTCCGGACGAACAGGGAGTGGCTACACCTTC. Amino acids: CASSSGRTGSGYTF.

The rearrangement links TRBV10-3 to TRBJ2-5; TRBD1 matches at 9 bases. Germline CDR1 is ENHRY and CDR2 is SYGVKD. The CDR3 has 14 residues. Trimming took 7 bases from V and 5 from J; bases not matched to a gene: 8. CDR3 nucleotides: TGTGCCATCAACCCGGGACAGGGAGGGGAGACCCAGTACTTC. Amino acid sequence: CAINPGQGGETQYF.

The chain carries TRBV19 and TRBJ2-1; 8 positions match TRBD1. This CDR3 contains 14 residues. Germline CDR1 LNHDA, CDR2 SQIVND (reference sequence). V lost 6 bases to trimming and J lost 1 base; unmatched junction nucleotides: 2. The CDR3 DNA reads TGTGCCAGTAGCCAGGGGGCATCCTACAATGAGCAGTTCTTC. Its translation is CASSQGASYNEQFF.

This chain uses TRBV18 with TRBJ2-1; weak D call: TRBD1 (5 bases). In germline, CDR1 is KGHSH, CDR2 LQKENI. The germline V and J ends were trimmed by 5 bases and 5 bases, with 13 bases remaining between them. The CDR3 has 14 residues. The CDR3 loop is CASSTSDSNNEQFF. DNA for the CDR3: TGTGCCAGCTCAACCAGCGACAGTAACAATGAGCAGTTCTTC.

The genes are TRBV4-3 and TRBJ2-2, with TRBD2 identical over 8 bases. V shed 4 bases, J shed 7 bases, and the junction held 5 bases outside the gene matches. This CDR3 is 14 amino acids long. Germline lookup yields CDR1 LGHNA and CDR2 YSLEER. The CDR3 here is CASSRSGSSGELFF. The CDR3 DNA reads TGCGCCAGCAGCCGGAGCGGGAGTAGCGGGGAGCTGTTTTTT.

The chain carries TRBV9 and TRBJ2-2, with D possibly matching TRBD2 (5 bases). V dropped 6 bases and J dropped 1 base, with 13 bases sitting between them. Germline V gene lookup returns CDR1 SGDLS and CDR2 YYNGEE. The CDR3 spans 15 residues. The CDR3 sequence: CASNKAGLNTGELFF. CDR3 DNA: TGTGCCAGCAACAAGGCGGGTCTGAACACCGGGGAGCTGTTTTTT.

Comments on this clone: The sample contains more than one DNA sequence encoding this CDR3. V and J are TRBV6-5 and TRBJ1-6; no definite D call. The CDR3 length is 14 residues. From germline, CDR1 is MNHEY and CDR2 SVGAGI. Trimming stripped 0 bases from V and 10 bases from J, with 10 bases between. The CDR3 DNA is TGTGCCAGCAGTTACTCGGTGCCTAGGTCACCCCTCCACTTT. This encodes CASSYSVPRSPLHF.

V gene TRBV2 combines with J gene TRBJ2-2, with D perhaps matching TRBD2 (5 bases). V was pared by 4 bases and J by 5 bases, with 8 bases between. The germline gives CDR1 SNHLY, CDR2 FYNNEI. The CDR3 contains 13 residues. CDR3 sequence reads: CASSARTTGELFF. In DNA form, the CDR3 reads TGTGCCAGCAGTGCTAGGACTACCGGGGAGCTGTTTTTT. Variable domain in full (rest from reference TRBV2 and TRBJ2-2): EPEVTQTPSHQVTQMGQEVILRCVPISNHLYFYWYRQILGQKVEFLVSFYNNEISEKSEIFDDQFSVERPDGSNFTLKIRSTKLEDSAMYFCASSARTTGELFFGEGSRLTVL.

V usage is TRBV5-4 and J usage is TRBJ1-2; 8 bases map to TRBD1. CDR1 SGHNT and CDR2 YYREEE come from the germline V gene (reference sequence). This CDR3 spans 15 amino acids. The trim removed 3 bases at V and 4 bases at J, leaving 8 bases unmatched. The DNA of the CDR3 is TGTGCCAGCAGCTCCCGACAGGGGAGCGGCTATGGCTACACCTTC. Protein: CASSSRQGSGYGYTF.

V usage is TRBV30 and J usage is TRBJ2-7; 7 positions agree with TRBD1. Germline loops: CDR1 GTSNPN, CDR2 SVGIG (reference sequence). The CDR3 runs 12 residues. V dropped 8 bases and J dropped 2; count of bases not matched to a gene: 6. The CDR3 DNA sequence: TGTGCCGGGGGACAGAGCGCCTACGAGCAGTACTTC. Protein: CAGGQSAYEQYF.

The chain uses TRBV9 and TRBJ2-1; the D gene is possibly TRBD2 (5 bases). This CDR3 contains 12 residues. Trimming removed 7 bases from V and 8 bases from J, with 13 bases in between. CDR1 and CDR2 from the germline V gene are SGDLS and YYNGEE. The CDR3 DNA follows: TGTGCCAGCGGCCTCCAAGCGGATGAGCAGTTCTTC. It encodes CASGLQADEQFF.

This chain joins TRBV4-2 and TRBJ2-1, with 7 bases aligning to TRBD2. J lost 5 bases, V lost 0 bases, and 7 bases had no gene match. Germline V gene data show CDR1 as LGHNA and CDR2 as YNFKEQ. The CDR3 runs to 16 residues. The CDR3 sequence: CASSQDRTRSDNEQFF. CDR3 DNA: TGTGCCAGCAGCCAAGATCGGACTAGGTCTGACAATGAGCAGTTCTTC.

V and J are TRBV6-5 and TRBJ2-1, with 7 bases fitting TRBD1. The V gene end was trimmed by 6 bases and the J gene end by 6 bases; junction bases not matched to a gene: 11. Germline values: CDR1 MNHEY, CDR2 SVGAGI. There are 15 residues in the CDR3. The CDR3 sequence: CASSYGTAILNEQFF. In DNA, the CDR3 is TGTGCCAGCAGCTACGGGACAGCTATCCTCAATGAGCAGTTCTTC.

The CDR3 nucleotides are TGTGCCAGCAGGGGGTGGGGGGATGAAAAACTGTTTTTT. Encoded protein: CASRGWGDEKLFF. This chain uses TRBV27 with TRBJ1-4; tentative D call: TRBD1 (5 bases). V lost 6 bases and J 6 bases, leaving 11 bases between the germline ends. Germline values: CDR1 MNHEY, CDR2 SMNVEV (reference sequence). The CDR3 sequence is 13 residues long.

This chain joins TRBV6-5 and TRBJ2-1; 9 nucleotides line up with TRBD1. The CDR3 is made up of 14 amino acids. CDR1 is MNHEY and CDR2 is SVGAGI in the germline V gene. V was clipped by 8 bases and J by 7 bases; unmatched bases: 9. The CDR3 DNA reads TGTGCCAGCTCGCGACAGGGGGGTCAAAATGAGCAGTTCTTC. This codes for CASSRQGGQNEQFF.

J is TRBJ1-2 and V is TRBV19; D may be TRBD1 (5 bases). Germline loops: CDR1 LNHDA, CDR2 SQIVND (reference sequence). This CDR3 contains 13 residues. With 5 bases removed from V and 4 bases from J, the gap between germline ends came to 11 bases. CDR3 sequence (DNA): TGTGCCAGTAGTCCAGACAGTCTCTATGGCTACACCTTC. Its protein product is CASSPDSLYGYTF.